The entry below gives a single T cell receptor beta chain sequence along with its context. Its target is not known. There were likely unrecorded immune exposures, though donors were nominally healthy when sampled. 13 Jbeta primers and 60 Vbeta primers were used for the PCR. TCRdb keeps only in-frame clones here, not all; method: immunoSEQ multiplex PCR. In the table there are over 150,000 clones, 82% of which are singletons. The data belong to a study of cytomegalovirus exposure and HLA in healthy donors. Study results and limitations: Investigators reported approximately 150 TCR beta chains as tied to cytomegalovirus. With further analysis later on, most CMV-associated TCR beta chains appeared HLA-restricted.

The V gene's germline CDR1 is SGHDN and CDR2 FVKESK. The CDR3 contains 16 residues. V shed 1 base, J shed 4 bases, and the junction held 3 bases outside the gene matches. Sequencing was performed on PBMCs. The source of this sequence is a boy between 2 and 10 years old in good health and CMV-seronegative. This sequence joins TRBV14 and TRBJ2-1; TRBD1 agrees at 11 bases. Here the CDR3 reads CASSQGGTGGYNEQFF. The CDR3 DNA reads TGTGCCAGCAGCCAAGGGGGGACAGGGGGGTACAATGAGCAGTTCTTC.